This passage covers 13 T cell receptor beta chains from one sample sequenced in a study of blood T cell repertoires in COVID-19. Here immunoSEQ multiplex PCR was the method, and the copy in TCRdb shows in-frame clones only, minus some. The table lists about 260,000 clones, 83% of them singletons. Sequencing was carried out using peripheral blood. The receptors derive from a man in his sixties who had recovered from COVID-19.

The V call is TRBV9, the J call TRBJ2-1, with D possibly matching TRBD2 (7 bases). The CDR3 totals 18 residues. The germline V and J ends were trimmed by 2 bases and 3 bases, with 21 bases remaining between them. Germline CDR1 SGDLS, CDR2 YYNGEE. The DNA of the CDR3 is TGTGCCAGCAGCGTCCCGAGAGGGGGGGCCAGTAGCTACAATGAGCAGTTCTTC. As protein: CASSVPRGGASSYNEQFF.

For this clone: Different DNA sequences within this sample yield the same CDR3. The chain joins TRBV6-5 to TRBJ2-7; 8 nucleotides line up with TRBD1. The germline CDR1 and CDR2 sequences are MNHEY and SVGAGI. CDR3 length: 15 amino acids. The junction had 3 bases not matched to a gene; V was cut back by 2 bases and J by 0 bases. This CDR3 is CASSYRDRSSYEQYF. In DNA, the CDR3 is TGTGCCAGCAGTTACCGGGACAGGAGCTCCTACGAGCAGTACTTC.

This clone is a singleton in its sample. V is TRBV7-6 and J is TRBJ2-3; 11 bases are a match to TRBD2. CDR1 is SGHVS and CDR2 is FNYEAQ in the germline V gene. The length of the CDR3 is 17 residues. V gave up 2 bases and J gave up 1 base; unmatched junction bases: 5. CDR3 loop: CASSLLSGGAGTDTQYF. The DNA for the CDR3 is TGTGCCAGCAGCTTACTTAGCGGGGGGGCCGGCACAGATACGCAGTATTTT.

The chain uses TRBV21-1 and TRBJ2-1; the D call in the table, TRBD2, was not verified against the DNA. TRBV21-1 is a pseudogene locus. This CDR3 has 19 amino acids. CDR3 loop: CASSQPLGLAGAIWNEQFF. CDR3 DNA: TGTGCCAGCAGCCAGCCCCTAGGACTAGCGGGAGCGATATGGAATGAGCAGTTCTTC.

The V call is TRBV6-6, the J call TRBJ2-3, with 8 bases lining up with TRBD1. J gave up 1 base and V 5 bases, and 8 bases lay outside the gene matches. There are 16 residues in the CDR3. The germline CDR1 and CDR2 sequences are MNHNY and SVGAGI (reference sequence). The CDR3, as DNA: TGTGCCAGCAGTCCCACAGGGGGGAGCGGCACAGATACGCAGTATTTT. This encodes CASSPTGGSGTDTQYF.

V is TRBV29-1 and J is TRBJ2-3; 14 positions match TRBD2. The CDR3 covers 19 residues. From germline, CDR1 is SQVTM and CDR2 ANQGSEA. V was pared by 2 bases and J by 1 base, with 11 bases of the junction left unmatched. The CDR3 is CSVELSRTSGRNRTDTQYF. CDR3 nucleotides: TGCAGCGTTGAATTGAGCCGGACTAGCGGGAGGAACCGCACAGATACGCAGTATTTT.

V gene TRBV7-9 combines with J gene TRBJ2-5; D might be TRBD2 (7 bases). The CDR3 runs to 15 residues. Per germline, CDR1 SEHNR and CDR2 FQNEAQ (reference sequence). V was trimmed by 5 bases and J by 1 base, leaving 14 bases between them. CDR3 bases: TGTGCCAGCAGCCGGGGAGGGGGGACCCAAGAGACCCAGTACTTC. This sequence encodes CASSRGGGTQETQYF.

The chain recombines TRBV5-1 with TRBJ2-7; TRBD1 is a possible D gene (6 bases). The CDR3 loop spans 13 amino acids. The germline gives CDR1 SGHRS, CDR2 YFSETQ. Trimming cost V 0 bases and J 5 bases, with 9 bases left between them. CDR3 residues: CASSLDRVHEQYF. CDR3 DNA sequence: TGCGCCAGCAGCTTGGACAGGGTCCACGAGCAGTACTTC.

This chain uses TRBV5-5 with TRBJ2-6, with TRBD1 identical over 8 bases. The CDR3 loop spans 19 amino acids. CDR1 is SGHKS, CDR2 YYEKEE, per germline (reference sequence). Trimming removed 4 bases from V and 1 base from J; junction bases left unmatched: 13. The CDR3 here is CASSPSTGAGFSGANVLTF. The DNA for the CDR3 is TGTGCCAGCAGCCCGTCGACAGGGGCTGGGTTTTCTGGGGCCAACGTCCTGACTTTC.

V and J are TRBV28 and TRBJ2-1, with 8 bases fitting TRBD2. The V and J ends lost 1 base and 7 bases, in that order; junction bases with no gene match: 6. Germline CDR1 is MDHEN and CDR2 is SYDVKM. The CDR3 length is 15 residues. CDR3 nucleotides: TGTGCCAGCAGTTTATCCGGGGGGGGCAGGAATGAGCAGTTCTTC. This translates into CASSLSGGGRNEQFF.

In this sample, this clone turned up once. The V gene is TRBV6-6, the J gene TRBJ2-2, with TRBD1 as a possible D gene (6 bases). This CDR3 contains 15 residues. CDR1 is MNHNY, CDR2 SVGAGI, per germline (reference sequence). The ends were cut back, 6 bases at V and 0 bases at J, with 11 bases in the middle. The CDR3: CASSRGQTNTGELFF. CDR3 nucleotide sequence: TGTGCCAGCAGCCGCGGACAGACGAACACCGGGGAGCTGTTTTTT.

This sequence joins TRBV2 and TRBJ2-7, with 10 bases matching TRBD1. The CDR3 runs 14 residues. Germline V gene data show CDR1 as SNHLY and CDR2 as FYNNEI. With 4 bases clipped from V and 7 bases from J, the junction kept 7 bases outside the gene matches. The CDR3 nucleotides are TGTGCCAGCAGTGTAGACAGGGGGCTTGGTGAGCAGTACTTC. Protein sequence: CASSVDRGLGEQYF.

The CDR3 here is CASSFGSSGLTDTQYF. DNA of the CDR3: TGCGCCAGCAGCTTTGGCTCTAGCGGACTCACAGATACGCAGTATTTT. The chain recombines TRBV5-1 with TRBJ2-3, with TRBD2 identical over 7 bases. The junction had 8 bases not matched to a gene; V was cut back by 2 bases and J by 2 bases. Germline loops: CDR1 SGHRS, CDR2 YFSETQ. This CDR3 is 16 amino acids long.